The 12 T cell receptor beta chains presented below share a single source sample, sequenced in a study of blood T cell repertoires in COVID-19. Method: immunoSEQ multiplex PCR; TCRdb's copy keeps in-frame clones and lacks some. The data hold around 200,000 clones, with about 87% observed a single time. Sequences were obtained from peripheral blood. The receptor set was obtained from a man aged 35 to 55 with active or convalescent COVID-19.

The rearrangement uses TRBV28 and TRBJ1-5; tentatively, D is TRBD1 (5 bases). Between the trimmed V and J ends, which lost 6 bases and 6 bases, there was a span of 18 bases. The CDR3 consists of 15 residues. The germline V gene encodes CDR1 MDHEN and CDR2 SYDVKM. In nucleotides, the CDR3 is TGTGCCAGCAGACAGGCCTACCTGAAGGGTCAGCCCCAGCATTTT. It translates to CASRQAYLKGQPQHF.

The chain uses TRBV28 and TRBJ1-6; 9 nucleotides line up with TRBD1. The CDR3 consists of 17 residues. Germline trimming cut 6 bases from V and 7 bases from J; bases unmatched to any gene: 13. Germline-derived CDR1 and CDR2 are MDHEN and SYDVKM. The CDR3 nucleotides are TGTGCCAGCAGCTCGCCCGCATTTGGACAGGGGAATTCACCCCTCCACTTT. Translated, it gives CASSSPAFGQGNSPLHF.

The chain uses TRBV21-1 and TRBJ1-6; the table's TRBD1 call for D was not verified on the DNA. TRBV21-1 is a pseudogene segment. The CDR3 runs to 15 residues. CDR3 in amino acids: CASSKTTGGCGPLHF. CDR3 bases: TGTGCCAGCAGCAAAACGACAGGGGGCTGTGGACCCCTCCACTTT.

This clone was counted once. The genes are TRBV2 and TRBJ1-5; D gene unclear. Trimming left V 4 bases short and J 2 bases short, with 9 bases between. This CDR3 spans 14 amino acids. Germline-derived CDR1 and CDR2 are SNHLY and FYNNEI. CDR3 nucleotide sequence: TGTGCCAGCAGTGTGGCCGGGGGCAATCAGCCCCAGCATTTT. It encodes CASSVAGGNQPQHF.

As regards this clone: An end of the junction differs from the germline gene, which may be a read error. The chain employs TRBV11-2 and TRBJ1-3; TRBD1 agrees at 8 bases. From germline, CDR1 is SGHAT and CDR2 FQNNGV. The CDR3 contains 17 residues. In DNA form, the CDR3 reads TGTGCCAGCAGCTTGTACCCCGGACAGGGTGCTGGCAACACCATATATTTT. Protein sequence: CASSLYPGQGAGNTIYF.

The J gene is TRBJ1-4, the V gene TRBV5-4; D gene ambiguous. The CDR3 contains 15 residues. CDR1 and CDR2 (germline): SGHNT, YYREEE (reference sequence). The V gene lost 0 bases and the J gene lost 11 bases, with 17 bases spanning the gap. The CDR3 reads CASSLEGGRHRKLFF. CDR3 in DNA: TGTGCCAGCAGCTTGGAGGGAGGACGTCATAGGAAACTGTTTTTT.

The chain has TRBV21-1 and TRBJ1-2; the table's D call of TRBD1 was not tested on the DNA. TRBV21-1 is annotated as a pseudogene. This CDR3 is built from 17 residues. The CDR3 DNA sequence: TGTGCCAGCAGCAAAGAAAAAGGGGACAGCATCTCGGGAGGCTACACCTTC. Translation gives CASSKEKGDSISGGYTF.

The genes are TRBV4-1 and TRBJ1-2; perhaps TRBD1 as D (5 bases). The germline gives CDR1 MGHRA, CDR2 YSYEKL. Trimming left V 0 bases short and J 2 bases short, with 10 bases between. The CDR3 has 15 residues. As DNA, the CDR3 is TGCGCCAGCAGCCAAGACGGGGCGGGAAACTATGGCTACACCTTC. Encoded protein: CASSQDGAGNYGYTF.

CDR3 region: CASRPDSEKAFF. CDR3 nucleotide sequence: TGCGCCAGCAGACCAGACAGCGAGAAAGCTTTCTTT. The chain is built from TRBV5-1 and TRBJ1-1, with D perhaps TRBD1 (5 bases). Germline CDR1 SGHRS, CDR2 YFSETQ. The CDR3 loop spans 12 amino acids. V was trimmed by 5 bases and J by 9 bases, leaving 14 bases between them.

Only a few counts were recorded for this clone. CDR3 nucleotides: TGCGCCAGCAGCTTGGGACAGGCGGGCTATGGCTACACCTTC. This encodes CASSLGQAGYGYTF. This rearrangement joins TRBV5-1 to TRBJ1-2; D is possibly TRBD1 (6 bases). Germline V lookup: CDR1 SGHRS, CDR2 YFSETQ. The CDR3 has 14 amino acids. Trimming removed 0 bases at V and 4 bases at J, with 10 bases between.

The rearrangement joins TRBV6-2 or TRBV6-3 to TRBJ2-5; 7 bases are shared with TRBD2. Per the germline V gene, CDR1 is MNHEY and CDR2 is SVGEGT. V lost 1 base, J lost 0 bases, and 5 bases stayed unmatched. The CDR3 is 16 amino acids. This chain's CDR3 is CASSYWSGKYQETQYF. Written as DNA, the CDR3 is TGTGCCAGCAGTTACTGGAGCGGGAAGTACCAAGAGACCCAGTACTTC.

CDR3 sequence: CASSSGPGNTIYF. The CDR3, as DNA: TGTGCCAGCAGCAGCGGACCTGGAAACACCATATATTTT. This chain uses TRBV11-3 with TRBJ1-3; D ambiguous. Germline loops: CDR1 SGHNT, CDR2 YENEEA. The CDR3 runs 13 residues. Trimming removed 5 bases from V and 2 bases from J, with 7 bases in between.